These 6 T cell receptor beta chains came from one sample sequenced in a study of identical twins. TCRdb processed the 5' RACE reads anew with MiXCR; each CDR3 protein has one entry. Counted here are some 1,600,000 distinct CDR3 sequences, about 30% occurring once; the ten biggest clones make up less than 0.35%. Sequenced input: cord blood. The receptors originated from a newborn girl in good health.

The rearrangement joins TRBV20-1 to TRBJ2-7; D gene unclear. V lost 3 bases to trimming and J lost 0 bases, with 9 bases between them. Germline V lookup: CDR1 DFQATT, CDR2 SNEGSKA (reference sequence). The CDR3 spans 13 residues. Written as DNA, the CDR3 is TGCAGTGCTAGTCTTTCCCTCTCCTACGAGCAGTACTTC. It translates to CSASLSLSYEQYF.

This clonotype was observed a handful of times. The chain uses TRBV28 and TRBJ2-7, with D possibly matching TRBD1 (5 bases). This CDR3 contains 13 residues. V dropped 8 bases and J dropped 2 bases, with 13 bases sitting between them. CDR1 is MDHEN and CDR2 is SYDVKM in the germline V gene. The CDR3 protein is CASGRQFPYEQYF. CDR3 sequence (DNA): TGTGCCAGCGGCCGACAGTTTCCCTACGAGCAGTACTTC.

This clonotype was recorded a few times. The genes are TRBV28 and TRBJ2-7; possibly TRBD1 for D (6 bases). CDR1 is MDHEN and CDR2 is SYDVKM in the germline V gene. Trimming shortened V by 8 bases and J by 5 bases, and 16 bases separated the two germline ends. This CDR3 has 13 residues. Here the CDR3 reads CASSPDRIHEQYF. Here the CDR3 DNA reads TGTGCCAGCTCGCCAGACAGGATCCACGAGCAGTACTTC.

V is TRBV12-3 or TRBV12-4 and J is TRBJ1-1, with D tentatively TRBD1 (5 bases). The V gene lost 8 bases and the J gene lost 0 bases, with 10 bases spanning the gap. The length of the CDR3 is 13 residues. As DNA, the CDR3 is TGTGCCAGCTACAGGAGAATGAACACTGAAGCTTTCTTT. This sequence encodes CASYRRMNTEAFF.

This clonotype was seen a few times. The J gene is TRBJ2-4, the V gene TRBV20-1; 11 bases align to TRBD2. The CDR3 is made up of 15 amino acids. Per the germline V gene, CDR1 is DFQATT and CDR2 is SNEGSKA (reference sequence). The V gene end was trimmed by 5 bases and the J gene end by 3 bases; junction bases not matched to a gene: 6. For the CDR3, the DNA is TGCAGTGCTGCACTAGCGGGAGTAGGCAAAAACATTCAGTACTTC. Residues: CSAALAGVGKNIQYF.

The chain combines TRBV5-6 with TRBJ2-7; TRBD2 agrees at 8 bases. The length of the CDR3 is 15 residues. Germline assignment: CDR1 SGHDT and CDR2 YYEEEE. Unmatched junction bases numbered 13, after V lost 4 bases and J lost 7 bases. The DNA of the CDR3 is TGTGCCAGCAGCAAGGGACTAGTCTCCTACAATGAGCAGTACTTC. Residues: CASSKGLVSYNEQYF.